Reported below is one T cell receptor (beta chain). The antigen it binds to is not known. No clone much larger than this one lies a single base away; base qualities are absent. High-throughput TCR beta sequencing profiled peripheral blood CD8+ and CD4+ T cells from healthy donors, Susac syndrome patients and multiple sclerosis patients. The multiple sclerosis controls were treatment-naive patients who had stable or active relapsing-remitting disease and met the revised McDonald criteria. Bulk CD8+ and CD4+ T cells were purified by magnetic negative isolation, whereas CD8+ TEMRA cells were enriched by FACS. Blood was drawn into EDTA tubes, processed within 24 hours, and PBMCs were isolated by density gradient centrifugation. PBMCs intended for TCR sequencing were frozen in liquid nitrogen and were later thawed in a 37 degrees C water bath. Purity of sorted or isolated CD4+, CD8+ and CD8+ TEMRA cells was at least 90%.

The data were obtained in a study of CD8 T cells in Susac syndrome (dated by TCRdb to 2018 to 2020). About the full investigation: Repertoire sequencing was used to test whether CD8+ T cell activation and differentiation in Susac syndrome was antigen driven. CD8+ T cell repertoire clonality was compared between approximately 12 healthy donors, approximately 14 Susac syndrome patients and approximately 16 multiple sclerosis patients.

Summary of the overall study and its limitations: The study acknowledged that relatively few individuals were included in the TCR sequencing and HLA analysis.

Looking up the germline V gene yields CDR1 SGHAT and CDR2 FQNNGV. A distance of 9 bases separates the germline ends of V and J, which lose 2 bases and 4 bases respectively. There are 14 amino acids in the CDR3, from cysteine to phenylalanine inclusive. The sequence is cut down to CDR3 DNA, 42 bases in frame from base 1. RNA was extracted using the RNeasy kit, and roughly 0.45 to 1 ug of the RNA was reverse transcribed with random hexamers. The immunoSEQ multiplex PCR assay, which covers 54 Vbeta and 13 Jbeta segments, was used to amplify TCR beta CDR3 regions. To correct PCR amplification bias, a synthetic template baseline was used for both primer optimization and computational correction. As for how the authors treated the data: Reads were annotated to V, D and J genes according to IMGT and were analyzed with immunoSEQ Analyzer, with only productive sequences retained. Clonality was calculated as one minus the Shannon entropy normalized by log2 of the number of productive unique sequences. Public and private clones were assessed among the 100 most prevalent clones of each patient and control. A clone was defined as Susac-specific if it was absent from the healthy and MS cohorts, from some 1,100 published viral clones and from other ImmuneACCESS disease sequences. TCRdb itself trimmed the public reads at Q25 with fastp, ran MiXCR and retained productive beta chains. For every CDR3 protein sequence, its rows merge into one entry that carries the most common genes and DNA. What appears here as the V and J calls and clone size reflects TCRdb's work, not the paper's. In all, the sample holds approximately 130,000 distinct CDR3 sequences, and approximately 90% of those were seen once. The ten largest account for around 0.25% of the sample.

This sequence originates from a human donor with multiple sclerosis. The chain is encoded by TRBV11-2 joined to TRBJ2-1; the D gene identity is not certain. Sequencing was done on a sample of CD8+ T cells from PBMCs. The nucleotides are TGTGCCAGCAGCTTACTATATCCGTACAATGAGCAGTTCTTC. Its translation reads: CASSLLYPYNEQFF.